Listed below are T cell receptor beta chains from one sample, sequenced in a study of blood T cell repertoires in COVID-19. Assay: immunoSEQ multiplex PCR; the TCRdb copy retains only in-frame clones and omits some. This sample has 130,000 or so clones, with roughly 77% found just once. Material: peripheral blood. The receptors here all came from a woman between 70 and 85 years old with COVID-19, enrolled during active disease. Both conserved end residues are part of each CDR3. The D gene is left open where the match is weak. Size is stated for part of the rows, as once, few or many counts, or as a class when the clone is expanded.

TRBJ2-7,TRBD1,.,TRBV7-8,CASSLGTGSDEQYF,TGTGCCAGCAGCCTTGGGACAGGGAGTGACGAGCAGTACTTC
TRBJ1-6,TRBD1,.,TRBV30,CAWRGQPGSPLHF,TGTGCCTGGAGGGGACAGCCGGGCTCACCCCTCCACTTT
TRBJ2-7,.,once,TRBV5-1,CASSPGQSPSYEQYF,TGCGCCAGCAGCCCCGGACAATCACCCTCCTACGAGCAGTACTTC
TRBJ1-1,TRBD1,.,TRBV5-5,CASSLYQDRMNTEAFF,TGTGCCAGCAGCTTGTATCAGGACAGGATGAACACTGAAGCTTTCTTT
TRBJ1-4,TRBD1,.,TRBV10-3,CAISGSGTGINEKLFF,TGTGCCATCAGTGGCTCCGGGACAGGGATTAATGAAAAACTGTTTTTT
TRBJ2-3,TRBD2,.,TRBV6-1,CASSEGLALTDTQYF,TGTGCCAGCAGTGAAGGACTAGCGTTAACAGATACGCAGTATTTT
TRBJ1-5,.,.,TRBV19,CASRRMGLGNQPQHF,TGTGCCAGTAGGAGAATGGGGCTCGGTAATCAGCCCCAGCATTTT
TRBJ1-5,TRBD1,.,TRBV6-2/TRBV6-3,CASSSPGGGQPQHF,TGTGCCAGCAGTTCCCCAGGGGGAGGTCAGCCCCAGCATTTT
TRBJ1-6,TRBD1,.,TRBV2,CASSSGTANSPLHF,TGTGCCAGCAGTTCCGGGACAGCAAATTCACCCCTCCACTTT
TRBJ2-2,.,.,TRBV19,CASNYLGGAYTGELFF,TGTGCCAGTAACTATCTAGGAGGGGCGTACACCGGGGAGCTGTTTTTT
TRBJ1-4,.,.,TRBV7-2,CASSPGAGYNEKLFF,TGTGCCAGCAGCCCAGGGGCAGGGTACAATGAAAAACTGTTTTTT
TRBJ2-3,TRBD2,.,TRBV30,CAWSILAESTDTQYF,TGTGCCTGGAGTATACTAGCGGAAAGCACAGATACGCAGTATTTT
TRBJ2-7,.,.,TRBV5-6,CASSLVRGSDEQYF,TGTGCCAGCAGCTTGGTAAGGGGGAGTGACGAGCAGTACTTC
TRBJ1-1,TRBD1,few,TRBV2,CASRGTVHRTEAFF,TGTGCCAGCAGGGGGACAGTGCATCGTACTGAAGCTTTCTTT
TRBJ1-2,TRBD1,.,TRBV14,CASSQGQLNYGYTF,TGTGCCAGCAGCCAGGGACAGCTTAACTATGGCTACACCTTC
TRBJ2-3,TRBD2,.,TRBV5-1,CASSQTGGGRTDTQYF,TGCGCCAGCAGCCAAACGGGAGGGGGGCGAACAGATACGCAGTATTTT
TRBJ1-5,TRBD1,.,TRBV5-1,CASAEGAGGGNQPQHF,TGCGCCAGCGCCGAGGGGGCGGGGGGTGGCAATCAGCCCCAGCATTTT
TRBJ1-1,.,.,TRBV28,CASKGIRVSEAFF,TGTGCCAGCAAGGGGATCAGGGTCTCTGAAGCTTTCTTT
TRBJ1-2,TRBD1,.,TRBV18,CASSLRDSKEEGYTF,TGTGCCAGCTCACTCCGGGACAGCAAGGAGGAGGGCTACACCTTC
TRBJ2-2,TRBD2,.,TRBV28,CASSLRGGPNTGELFF,TGTGCCAGCAGTCTCCGCGGGGGGCCGAACACCGGGGAGCTGTTTTTT
TRBJ1-3,.,.,TRBV30,CAWSVRGGGNTIYF,TGTGCCTGGAGTGTACGGGGGGGTGGAAACACCATATATTTT
TRBJ2-7,.,.,TRBV19,CASQGPRGEQYF,TGTGCCAGTCAGGGTCCCCGCGGCGAGCAGTACTTC
TRBJ2-5,.,.,TRBV5-8,CASSLIPGYEETQYF,TGTGCCAGCAGCTTAATCCCCGGGTACGAGGAGACCCAGTACTTC
TRBJ2-7,TRBD2,.,TRBV9,CASSVASGGIHEQYF,TGTGCCAGCAGCGTAGCCAGCGGGGGGATCCACGAGCAGTACTTC
TRBJ2-7,TRBD2,.,TRBV5-1,CASSLELAGGSSYEQYF,TGCGCCAGCAGCTTGGAACTAGCGGGGGGGAGCTCCTACGAGCAGTACTTC
TRBJ2-7,.,.,TRBV11-2,CASSSHRTASFYF,TGTGCCAGCAGCTCGCATAGGACAGCTAGCTTTTACTTC
TRBJ1-6,TRBD1,.,TRBV6-5,CASSLTGDNSPLHF,TGTGCCAGCAGTTTGACAGGGGATAATTCACCCCTCCACTTT
TRBJ2-1,TRBD2,.,TRBV9,CASSVGVAGGNEQFF,TGTGCCAGCAGCGTAGGGGTAGCGGGGGGTAATGAGCAGTTCTTC
TRBJ1-2,TRBD1,.,TRBV5-6,CASSEMGQGSSPNYGYTF,TGTGCCAGCAGCGAAATGGGACAGGGATCCTCCCCTAACTATGGCTACACCTTC
TRBJ1-1,.,once,TRBV19,CASNREIMNTEAFF,TGTGCCAGCAACAGGGAGATAATGAACACTGAAGCTTTCTTT
TRBJ2-1,TRBD2,.,TRBV7-3,CASSPGGLVHNEQFF,TGTGCCAGCAGCCCCGGGGGGTTAGTTCACAATGAGCAGTTCTTC
TRBJ1-5,.,.,TRBV6-5,CASGTTVANQPQHF,TGTGCCAGCGGAACGACAGTCGCCAATCAGCCCCAGCATTTT
TRBJ1-2,.,.,TRBV11-3,CASKGVFKLAYGYTF,TGTGCCAGCAAGGGGGTATTCAAACTGGCTTATGGCTACACCTTC
TRBJ2-2,TRBD1,.,TRBV7-9,CASSPGQGLYTGELFF,TGTGCCAGCAGCCCAGGACAGGGATTATACACCGGGGAGCTGTTTTTT
TRBJ2-5,.,.,TRBV11-2,CASSSLGLLGETQYF,TGTGCCAGCAGTTCCCTAGGACTATTGGGAGAGACCCAGTACTTC
TRBJ2-3,TRBD2,.,TRBV7-9,CASSLLAGALHTQYF,TGTGCCAGCAGCTTACTAGCGGGGGCCCTTCATACGCAGTATTTT
TRBJ1-1,.,few,TRBV5-4,CASSVSTGWGTEAFF,TGTGCCAGCAGCGTCTCAACAGGTTGGGGCACTGAAGCTTTCTTT
TRBJ2-7,TRBD1,once,TRBV14,CASSQEMDRDRLDEQYF,TGTGCCAGCAGCCAAGAAATGGACCGGGACAGGCTCGACGAGCAGTACTTC
TRBJ1-6,TRBD1,.,TRBV5-1,CASSKQGTDNSPLHF,TGCGCCAGCAGCAAACAAGGGACAGATAATTCACCCCTCCACTTT
TRBJ1-4,.,.,TRBV5-3,CARSRRTFGEKLFF,TGTGCCAGAAGCCGCAGGACATTCGGTGAAAAACTGTTTTTT
TRBJ2-2,.,.,TRBV11-2,CASSFKFASGTRSGELFF,TGTGCCAGCAGCTTTAAATTCGCGAGCGGGACACGAAGCGGGGAGCTGTTTTTT